This TCR beta chain was profiled in a study of blood T cell repertoires in COVID-19. As for the study in general: Samples of COVID-19 (acute and convalescent) were obtained from the United States, Italy and Spain.

Clones were sequenced by immunoSEQ multiplex PCR, and TCRdb holds only the in-frame ones, with some missing. In the table there are 100,000 to 130,000 clones, roughly 85% of which are singletons. The germline V gene encodes CDR1 SGHDT and CDR2 YYEEEE. The ends were cut back, 1 base at V and 5 bases at J, with 12 bases in the middle. This CDR3 has 15 amino acids. Sequenced sample: peripheral blood. This clonotype was obtained from a human donor in a cohort sampled during active COVID-19. V usage is TRBV5-6 and J usage is TRBJ2-2; TRBD1 is a possible D gene (5 bases). The CDR3 sequence is CASSLSGQPTGELFF. The CDR3 nucleotides read TGTGCCAGCAGCTTGTCTGGACAACCTACCGGGGAGCTGTTTTTT.